This T cell receptor beta chain was captured in a study of T-cell reconstitution after alpha-beta-depleted transplantation in children. With 5 bases removed from V and 10 bases from J, the gap between germline ends came to 18 bases. Germline V gene data show CDR1 as SGHVS and CDR2 as FNYEAQ. The CDR3 spans 15 residues. During its preparation, the TCRbeta library received unique molecular identifiers. Each CDR3 protein gets one entry after TCRdb re-called the PCR reads with MiXCR. The sample records 200,000 to 250,000 distinct CDR3 sequences, 12% being singletons. This clonotype was seen at least ten times.

The sequence derives from a human donor who donated a stem cell graft to a child with acute lymphoblastic leukemia. The material was PBMCs from the stem cell graft donor, obtained from the stem cell graft. V usage is TRBV7-6 and J usage is TRBJ1-6; D is possibly TRBD1 (6 bases). The CDR3 DNA reads TGTGCCAGCAGCCCCCCTTACATCCAGGGGTCACCCCTCCACTTT. As protein: CASSPPYIQGSPLHF.